This TCR beta chain stems from a study of T cell changes during pregnancy in multiple sclerosis. Produced via immunoSEQ multiplex PCR; TCRdb's table is partial and in-frame only. In the table there are more than 50,000 clones, 80% to 90% of which are singletons. This CDR3 is 14 amino acids long. Germline values: CDR1 LNHDA, CDR2 SQIVND (reference sequence). Trimming left V 3 bases short and J 0 bases short, with 9 bases between. The TCR sequence derives from a female donor with multiple sclerosis, enrolled in a pregnancy study. The input for sequencing was peripheral blood, taken in the first trimester of pregnancy. The V gene is TRBV19, the J gene TRBJ2-7; D may be TRBD2 (6 bases). The CDR3 bases are TGTGCCAGTAGTATCATCGGGAGCTCCTACGAGCAGTACTTC. This translates into CASSIIGSSYEQYF.